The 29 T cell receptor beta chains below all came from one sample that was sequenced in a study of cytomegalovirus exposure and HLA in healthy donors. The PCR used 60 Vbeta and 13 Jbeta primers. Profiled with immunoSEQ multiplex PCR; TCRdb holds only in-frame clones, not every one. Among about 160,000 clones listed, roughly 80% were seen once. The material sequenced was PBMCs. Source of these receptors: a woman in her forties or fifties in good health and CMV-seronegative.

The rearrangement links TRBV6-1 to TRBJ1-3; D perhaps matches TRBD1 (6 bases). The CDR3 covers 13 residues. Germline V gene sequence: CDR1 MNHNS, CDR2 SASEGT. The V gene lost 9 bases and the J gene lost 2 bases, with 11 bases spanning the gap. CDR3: CASSTGTGNTIYF. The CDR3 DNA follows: TGTGCCAGTTCAACAGGGACTGGAAACACCATATATTTT.

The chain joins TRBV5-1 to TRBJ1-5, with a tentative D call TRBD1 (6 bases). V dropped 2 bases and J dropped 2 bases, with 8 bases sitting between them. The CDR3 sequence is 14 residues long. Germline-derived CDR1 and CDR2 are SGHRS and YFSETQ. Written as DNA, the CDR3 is TGCGCCAGCAGCTTTGAGGGGGGCAATCAGCCCCAGCATTTT. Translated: CASSFEGGNQPQHF. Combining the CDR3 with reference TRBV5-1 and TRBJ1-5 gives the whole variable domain KAGVTQTPRYLIKTRGQQVTLSCSPISGHRSVSWYQQTPGQGLQFLFEYFSETQRNKGNFPGRFSGRQFSNSRSEMNVSTLELGDSALYLCASSFEGGNQPQHFGDGTRLSIL.

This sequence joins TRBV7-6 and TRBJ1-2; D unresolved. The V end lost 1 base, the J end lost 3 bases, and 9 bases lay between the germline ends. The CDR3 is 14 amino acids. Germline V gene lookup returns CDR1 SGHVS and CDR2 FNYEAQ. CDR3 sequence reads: CASSLGAGDYGYTF. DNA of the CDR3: TGTGCCAGCAGCTTAGGGGCCGGGGACTATGGCTACACCTTC.

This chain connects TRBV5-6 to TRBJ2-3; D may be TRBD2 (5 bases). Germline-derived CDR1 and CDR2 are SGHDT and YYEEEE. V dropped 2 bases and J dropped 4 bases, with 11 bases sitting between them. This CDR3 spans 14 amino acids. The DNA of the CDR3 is TGTGCCAGCAGCTTATACGGGATCCCAGATACGCAGTATTTT. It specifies CASSLYGIPDTQYF.

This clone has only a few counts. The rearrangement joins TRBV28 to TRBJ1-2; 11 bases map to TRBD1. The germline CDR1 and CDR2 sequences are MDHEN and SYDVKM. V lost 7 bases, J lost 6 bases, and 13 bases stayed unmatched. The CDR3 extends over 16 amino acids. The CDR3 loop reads CASTTIGQGALHGYTF. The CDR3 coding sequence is TGTGCCAGCACCACCATAGGACAGGGGGCGCTACATGGCTACACCTTC.

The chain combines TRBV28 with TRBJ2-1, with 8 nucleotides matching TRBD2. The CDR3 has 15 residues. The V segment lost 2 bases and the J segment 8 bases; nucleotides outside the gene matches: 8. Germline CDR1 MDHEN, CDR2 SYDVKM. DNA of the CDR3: TGTGCCAGCAGTTTACTCCGGGAGGGCCTCTATGAGCAGTTCTTC. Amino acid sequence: CASSLLREGLYEQFF. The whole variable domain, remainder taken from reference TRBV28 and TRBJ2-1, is DVKVTQSSRYLVKRTGEKVFLECVQDMDHENMFWYRQDPGLGLRLIYFSYDVKMKEKGDIPEGYSVSREKKERFSLILESASTNQTSMYLCASSLLREGLYEQFFGPGTRLTVL.

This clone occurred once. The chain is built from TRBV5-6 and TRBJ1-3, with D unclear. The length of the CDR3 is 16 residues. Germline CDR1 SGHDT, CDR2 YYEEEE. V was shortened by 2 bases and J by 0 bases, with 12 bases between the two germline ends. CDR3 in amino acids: CASSFSPYSSGNTIYF. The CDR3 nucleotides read TGTGCCAGCAGCTTTTCCCCGTACAGCTCTGGAAACACCATATATTTT.

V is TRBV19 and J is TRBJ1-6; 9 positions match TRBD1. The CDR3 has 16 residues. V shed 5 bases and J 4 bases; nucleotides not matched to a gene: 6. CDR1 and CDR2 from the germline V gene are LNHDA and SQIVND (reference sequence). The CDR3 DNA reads TGTGCCAGTAGTCCACGACAGGGGGGGTATAATTCACCCCTCCACTTT. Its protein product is CASSPRQGGYNSPLHF.

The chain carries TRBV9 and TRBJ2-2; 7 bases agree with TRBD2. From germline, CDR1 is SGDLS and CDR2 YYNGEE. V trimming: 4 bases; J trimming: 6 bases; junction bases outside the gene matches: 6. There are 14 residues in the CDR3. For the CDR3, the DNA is TGTGCCAGCAGCAGAGGCGGGAGTCCCGGGGAGCTGTTTTTT. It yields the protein CASSRGGSPGELFF.

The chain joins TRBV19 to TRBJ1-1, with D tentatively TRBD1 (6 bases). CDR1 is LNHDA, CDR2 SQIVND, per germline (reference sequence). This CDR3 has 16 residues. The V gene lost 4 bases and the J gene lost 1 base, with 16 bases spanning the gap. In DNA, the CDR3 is TGTGCCAGTAGTAAATCTATCCCACAGGGGAACACTGAAGCTTTCTTT. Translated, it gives CASSKSIPQGNTEAFF.

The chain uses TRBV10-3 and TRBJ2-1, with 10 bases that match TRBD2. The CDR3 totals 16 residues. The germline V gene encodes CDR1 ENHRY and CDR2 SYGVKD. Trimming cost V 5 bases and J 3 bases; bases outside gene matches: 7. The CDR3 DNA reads TGTGCCATCAGTTCTAGCGGGAGCGATCTCTACAATGAGCAGTTCTTC. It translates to CAISSSGSDLYNEQFF.

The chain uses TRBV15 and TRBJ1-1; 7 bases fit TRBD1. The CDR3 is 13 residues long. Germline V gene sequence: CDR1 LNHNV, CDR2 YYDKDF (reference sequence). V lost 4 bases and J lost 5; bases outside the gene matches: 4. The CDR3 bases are TGTGCCACCAGCATCGGGACAGAGACTGAAGCTTTCTTT. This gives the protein CATSIGTETEAFF. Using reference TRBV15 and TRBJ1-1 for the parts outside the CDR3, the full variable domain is DAMVIQNPRYQVTQFGKPVTLSCSQTLNHNVMYWYQQKSSQAPKLLFHYYDKDFNNEADTPDNFQSRRPNTSFCFLDIRSPGLGDTAMYLCATSIGTETEAFFGQGTRLTVV.

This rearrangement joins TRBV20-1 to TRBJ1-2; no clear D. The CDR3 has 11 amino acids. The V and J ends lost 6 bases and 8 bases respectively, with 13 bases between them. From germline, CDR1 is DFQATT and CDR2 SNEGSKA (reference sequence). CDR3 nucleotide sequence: TGCAGTGCCCCCATCGCGGGGGGCTACACCTTC. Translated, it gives CSAPIAGGYTF.

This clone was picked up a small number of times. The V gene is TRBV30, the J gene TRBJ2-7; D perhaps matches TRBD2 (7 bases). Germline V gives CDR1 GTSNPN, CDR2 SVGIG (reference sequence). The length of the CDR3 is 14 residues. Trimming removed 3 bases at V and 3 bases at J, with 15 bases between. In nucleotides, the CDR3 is TGTGCCTGGAGAGGAGGGGGGGCCCTCTACGAGCAGTACTTC. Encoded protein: CAWRGGGALYEQYF.

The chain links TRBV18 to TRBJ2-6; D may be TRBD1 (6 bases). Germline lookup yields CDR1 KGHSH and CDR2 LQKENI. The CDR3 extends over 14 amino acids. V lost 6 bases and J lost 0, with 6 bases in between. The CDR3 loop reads CASSDSSGANVLTF. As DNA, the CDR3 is TGTGCCAGCTCGGACAGCTCTGGGGCCAACGTCCTGACTTTC. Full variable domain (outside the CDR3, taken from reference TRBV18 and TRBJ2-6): NAGVMQNPRHLVRRRGQEARLRCSPMKGHSHVYWYRQLPEEGLKFMVYLQKENIIDESGMPKERFSAEFPKEGPSILRIQQVVRGDSAAYFCASSDSSGANVLTFGAGSRLTVL.

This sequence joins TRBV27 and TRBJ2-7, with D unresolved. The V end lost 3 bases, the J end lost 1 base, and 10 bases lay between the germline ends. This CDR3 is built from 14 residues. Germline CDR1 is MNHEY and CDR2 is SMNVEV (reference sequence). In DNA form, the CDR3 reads TGTGCCAGCAGTTTTTCTGGCCCTTCCTACGAGCAGTACTTC. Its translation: CASSFSGPSYEQYF.

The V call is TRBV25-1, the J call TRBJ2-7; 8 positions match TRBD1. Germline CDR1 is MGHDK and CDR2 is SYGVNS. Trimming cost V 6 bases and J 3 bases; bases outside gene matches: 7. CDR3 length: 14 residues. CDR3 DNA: TGTGCCAGCAGGGGGGACAGGAGCCGCTACGAGCAGTACTTC. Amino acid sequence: CASRGDRSRYEQYF.

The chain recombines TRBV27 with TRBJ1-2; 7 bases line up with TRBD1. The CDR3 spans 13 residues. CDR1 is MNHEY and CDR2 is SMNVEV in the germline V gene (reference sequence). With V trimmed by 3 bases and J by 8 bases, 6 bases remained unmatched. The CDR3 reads CASSFDRVGGYTF. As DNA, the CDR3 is TGTGCCAGCAGTTTCGACAGGGTTGGCGGCTACACCTTC.

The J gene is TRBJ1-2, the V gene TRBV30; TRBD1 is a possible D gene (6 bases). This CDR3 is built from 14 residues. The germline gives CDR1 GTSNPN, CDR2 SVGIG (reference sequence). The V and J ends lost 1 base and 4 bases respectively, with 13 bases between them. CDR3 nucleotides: TGTGCCTGGAGTGGTCCAGACAGGATCTATGGCTACACCTTC. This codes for CAWSGPDRIYGYTF.

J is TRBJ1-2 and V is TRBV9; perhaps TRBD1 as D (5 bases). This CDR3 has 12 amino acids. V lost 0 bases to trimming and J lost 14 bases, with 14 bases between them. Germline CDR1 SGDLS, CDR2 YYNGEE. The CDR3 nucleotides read TGTGCCAGCAGCGTAGACGGCAGGGTTAATACCTTC. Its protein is CASSVDGRVNTF.

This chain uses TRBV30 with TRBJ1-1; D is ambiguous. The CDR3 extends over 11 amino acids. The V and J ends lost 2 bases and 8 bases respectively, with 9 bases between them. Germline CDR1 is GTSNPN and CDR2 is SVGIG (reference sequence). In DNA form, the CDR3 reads TGTGCCTGGAGTTTTAGGGAGGAAGCTTTCTTT. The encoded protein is CAWSFREEAFF.

Here the CDR3 reads CASSPRGRNTEAFF. CDR3 nucleotides: TGCGCCAGCAGCCCCCGAGGGCGAAACACTGAAGCTTTCTTT. This chain links TRBV5-1 with TRBJ1-1; D is undetermined. The CDR3 totals 14 residues. Germline CDR1 SGHRS, CDR2 YFSETQ. Trimming took off 4 bases at V and 2 bases at J, with 12 bases between the two ends.

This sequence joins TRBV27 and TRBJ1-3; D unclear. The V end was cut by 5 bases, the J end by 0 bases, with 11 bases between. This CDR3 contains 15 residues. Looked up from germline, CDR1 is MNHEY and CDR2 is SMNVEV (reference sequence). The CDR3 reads CASSLDGNSGNTIYF. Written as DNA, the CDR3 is TGTGCCAGCAGTCTAGACGGGAACTCTGGAAACACCATATATTTT.

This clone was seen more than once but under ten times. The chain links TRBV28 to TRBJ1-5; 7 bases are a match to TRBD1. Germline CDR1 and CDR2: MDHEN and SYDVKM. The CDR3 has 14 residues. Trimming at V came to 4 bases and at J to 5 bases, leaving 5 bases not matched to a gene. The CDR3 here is CASSSRQGDQPQHF. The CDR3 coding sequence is TGTGCCAGCAGTTCCCGACAGGGAGATCAGCCCCAGCATTTT.

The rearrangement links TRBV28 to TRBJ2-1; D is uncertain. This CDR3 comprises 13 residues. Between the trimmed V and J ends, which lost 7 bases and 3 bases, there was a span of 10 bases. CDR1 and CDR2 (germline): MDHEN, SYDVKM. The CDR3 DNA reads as TGTGCCAGCACCAAAACACACTACAATGAGCAGTTCTTC. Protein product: CASTKTHYNEQFF. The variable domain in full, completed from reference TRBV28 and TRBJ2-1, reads DVKVTQSSRYLVKRTGEKVFLECVQDMDHENMFWYRQDPGLGLRLIYFSYDVKMKEKGDIPEGYSVSREKKERFSLILESASTNQTSMYLCASTKTHYNEQFFGPGTRLTVL.

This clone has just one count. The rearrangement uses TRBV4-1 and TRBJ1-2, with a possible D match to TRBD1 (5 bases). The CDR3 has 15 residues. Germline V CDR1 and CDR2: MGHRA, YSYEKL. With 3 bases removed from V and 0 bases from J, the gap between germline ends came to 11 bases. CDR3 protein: CASSHIQGSNYGYTF. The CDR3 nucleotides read TGCGCCAGCAGCCATATCCAGGGTTCTAACTATGGCTACACCTTC.

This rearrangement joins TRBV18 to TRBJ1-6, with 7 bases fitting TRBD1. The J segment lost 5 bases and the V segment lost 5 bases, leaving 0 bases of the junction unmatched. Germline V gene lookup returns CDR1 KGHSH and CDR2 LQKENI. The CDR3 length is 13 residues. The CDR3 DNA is TGTGCCAGCTCAGGACAGGATAATTCACCCCTCCACTTT. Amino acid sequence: CASSGQDNSPLHF.

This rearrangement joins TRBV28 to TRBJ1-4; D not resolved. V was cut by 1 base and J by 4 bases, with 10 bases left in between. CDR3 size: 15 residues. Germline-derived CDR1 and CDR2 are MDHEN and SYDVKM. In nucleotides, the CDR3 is TGTGCCAGCAGTTTATTCAGGAGGCATAATGAAAAACTGTTTTTT. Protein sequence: CASSLFRRHNEKLFF.

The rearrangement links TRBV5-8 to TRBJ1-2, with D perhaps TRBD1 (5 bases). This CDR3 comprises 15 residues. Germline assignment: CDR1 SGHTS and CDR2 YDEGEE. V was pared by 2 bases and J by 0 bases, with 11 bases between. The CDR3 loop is CASSFRQSPNYGYTF. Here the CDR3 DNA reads TGTGCCAGCAGCTTCCGACAGTCCCCTAACTATGGCTACACCTTC.